The TCR beta chain described here comes from a study of CD8 T cells in Susac syndrome. Notes on the study in general: The study's TCR sequencing and HLA analysis drew on a certain number of individuals. That number was acknowledged as relatively small.

This clonotype was observed a single time. The antigen is unknown. RNA, at about 0.5 to 1 ug, was reverse transcribed with random hexamers. With immunoSEQ multiplex PCR, TCR beta CDR3 was amplified across 54 Vbeta and 13 Jbeta. TCRdb recomputed calls from the immunoSEQ multiplex PCR reads with MiXCR, one row per CDR3 protein. The sample includes about 130,000 distinct CDR3 sequences, around 94% of them seen just once. CDR3 length: 16 residues. Germline V gene data show CDR1 as SEHNR and CDR2 as FQNEAQ (reference sequence). V shed 5 bases and J 3 bases; nucleotides not matched to a gene: 12. The specimen was CD8+ T cells from PBMCs. The clonotype comes from a human donor with Susac syndrome. The J gene is TRBJ1-2, the V gene TRBV7-9, with TRBD1 matching over 7 bases. CDR3 amino acids: CASSPEGTDEYYGYTF. The CDR3 DNA follows: TGTGCCAGCAGCCCAGAAGGGACAGATGAGTACTATGGCTACACCTTC.